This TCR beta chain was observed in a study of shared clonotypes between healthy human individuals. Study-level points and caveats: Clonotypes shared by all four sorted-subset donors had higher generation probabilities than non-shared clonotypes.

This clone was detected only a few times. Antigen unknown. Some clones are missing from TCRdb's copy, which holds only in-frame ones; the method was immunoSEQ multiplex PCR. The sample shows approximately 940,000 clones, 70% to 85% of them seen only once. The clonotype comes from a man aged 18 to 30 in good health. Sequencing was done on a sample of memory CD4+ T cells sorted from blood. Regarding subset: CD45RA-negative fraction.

For the CDR3, the DNA is TGTGCCAGCAGCTTAGCGGCAGTTGGGCCCTCACCCCTCCACTTT. Amino acids: CASSLAAVGPSPLHF. The chain has TRBV7-2 and TRBJ1-6; D is uncertain. Germline V gene sequence: CDR1 SGHTA, CDR2 FQGNSA. V shed 0 bases and J shed 10 bases, with 13 bases lying between them. The CDR3 totals 15 residues.